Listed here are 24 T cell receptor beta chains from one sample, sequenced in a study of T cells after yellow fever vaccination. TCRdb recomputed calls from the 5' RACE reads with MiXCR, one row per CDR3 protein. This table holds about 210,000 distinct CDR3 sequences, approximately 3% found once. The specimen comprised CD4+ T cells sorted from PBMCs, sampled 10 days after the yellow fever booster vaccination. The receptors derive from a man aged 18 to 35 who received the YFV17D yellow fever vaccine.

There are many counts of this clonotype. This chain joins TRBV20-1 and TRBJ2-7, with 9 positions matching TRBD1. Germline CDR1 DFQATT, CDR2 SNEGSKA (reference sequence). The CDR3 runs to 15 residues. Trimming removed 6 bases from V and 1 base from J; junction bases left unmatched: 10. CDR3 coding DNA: TGCAGTGCCTCGGACGGGACAGGGACATCCTACGAGCAGTACGTC. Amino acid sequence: CSASDGTGTSYEQYV.

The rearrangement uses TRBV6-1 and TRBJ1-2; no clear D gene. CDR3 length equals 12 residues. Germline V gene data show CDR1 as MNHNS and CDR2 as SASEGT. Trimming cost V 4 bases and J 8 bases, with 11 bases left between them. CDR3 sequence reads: CASSGLSRGYTF. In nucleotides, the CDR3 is TGTGCCAGCAGTGGTCTGTCTCGGGGCTACACCTTC.

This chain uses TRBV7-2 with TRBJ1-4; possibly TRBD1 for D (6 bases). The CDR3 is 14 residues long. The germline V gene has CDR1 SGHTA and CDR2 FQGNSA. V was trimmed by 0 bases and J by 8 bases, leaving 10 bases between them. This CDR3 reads CASSLAQGGEKLFF. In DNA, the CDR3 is TGTGCCAGCAGCTTAGCACAGGGAGGGGAAAAACTGTTTTTT.

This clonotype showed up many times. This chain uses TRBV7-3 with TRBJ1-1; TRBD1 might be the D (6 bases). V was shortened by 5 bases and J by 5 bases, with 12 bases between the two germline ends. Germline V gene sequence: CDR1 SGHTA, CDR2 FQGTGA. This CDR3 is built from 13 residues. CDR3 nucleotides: TGTGCCAGCAGCCCCCACAGGGATACTGAAGCTTTCTTT. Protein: CASSPHRDTEAFF.

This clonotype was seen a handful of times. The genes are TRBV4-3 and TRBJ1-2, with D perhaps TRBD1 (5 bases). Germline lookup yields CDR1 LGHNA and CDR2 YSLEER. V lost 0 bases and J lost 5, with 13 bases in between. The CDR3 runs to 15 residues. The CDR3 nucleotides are TGCGCCAGCAGCCAAGATTGGGGGATTTCGTATGGCTACACCTTC. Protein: CASSQDWGISYGYTF.

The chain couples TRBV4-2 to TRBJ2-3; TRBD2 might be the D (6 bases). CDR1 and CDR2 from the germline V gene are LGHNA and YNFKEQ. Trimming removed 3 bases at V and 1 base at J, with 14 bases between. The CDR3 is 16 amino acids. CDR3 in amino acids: CASSQPLRRGTDTQYF. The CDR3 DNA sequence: TGTGCCAGCAGCCAGCCCCTGAGGAGGGGCACAGATACGCAGTATTTT.

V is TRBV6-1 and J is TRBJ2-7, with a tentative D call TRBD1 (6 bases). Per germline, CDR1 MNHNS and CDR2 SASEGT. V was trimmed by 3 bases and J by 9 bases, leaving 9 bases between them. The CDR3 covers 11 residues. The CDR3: CASSDGQPQYF. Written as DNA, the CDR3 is TGTGCCAGCAGTGACGGACAGCCGCAGTACTTC.

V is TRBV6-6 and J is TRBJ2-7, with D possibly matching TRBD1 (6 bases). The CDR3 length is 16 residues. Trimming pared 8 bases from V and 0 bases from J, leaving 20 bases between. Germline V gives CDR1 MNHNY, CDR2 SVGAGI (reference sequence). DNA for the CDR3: TGTGCCAGCTGCCGACCCACAGGGAGCTACTCCTACGAGCAGTACTTC. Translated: CASCRPTGSYSYEQYF.

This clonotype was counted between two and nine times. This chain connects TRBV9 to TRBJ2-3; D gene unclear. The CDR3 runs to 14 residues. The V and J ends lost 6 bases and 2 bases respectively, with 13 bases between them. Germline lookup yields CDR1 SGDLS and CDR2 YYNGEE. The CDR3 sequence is CASTRGQSTDTQYF. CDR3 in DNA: TGTGCCAGCACCCGTGGGCAGTCCACAGATACGCAGTATTTT.

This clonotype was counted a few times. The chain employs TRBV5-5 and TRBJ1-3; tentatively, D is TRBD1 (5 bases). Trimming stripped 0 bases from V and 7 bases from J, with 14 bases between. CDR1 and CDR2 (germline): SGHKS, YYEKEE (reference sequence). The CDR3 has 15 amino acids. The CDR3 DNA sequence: TGTGCCAGCAGCTTGGGCCAGAGCGAGGGGAACACCATATATTTT. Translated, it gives CASSLGQSEGNTIYF.

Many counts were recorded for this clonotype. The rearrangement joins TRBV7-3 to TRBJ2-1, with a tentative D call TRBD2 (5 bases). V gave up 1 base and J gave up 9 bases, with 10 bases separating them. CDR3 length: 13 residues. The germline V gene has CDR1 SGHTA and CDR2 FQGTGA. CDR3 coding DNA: TGTGCCAGCAGCTTAAGCGAGGGCGGTGAGCAGTTCTTC. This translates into CASSLSEGGEQFF. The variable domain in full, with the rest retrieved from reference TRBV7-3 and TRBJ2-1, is GAGVSQTPSNKVTEKGKYVELRCDPISGHTALYWYRQSLGQGPEFLIYFQGTGAADDSGLPNDRFFAVRPEGSVSTLKIQRTERGDSAVYLCASSLSEGGEQFFGPGTRLTVL.

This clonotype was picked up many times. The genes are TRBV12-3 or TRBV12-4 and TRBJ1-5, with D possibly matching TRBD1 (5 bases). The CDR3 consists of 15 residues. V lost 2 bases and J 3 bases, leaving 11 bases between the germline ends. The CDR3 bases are TGTGCCAGCAGTTTAAGGGAGGGGAACAATCAGCCCCAGCATTTT. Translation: CASSLREGNNQPQHF.

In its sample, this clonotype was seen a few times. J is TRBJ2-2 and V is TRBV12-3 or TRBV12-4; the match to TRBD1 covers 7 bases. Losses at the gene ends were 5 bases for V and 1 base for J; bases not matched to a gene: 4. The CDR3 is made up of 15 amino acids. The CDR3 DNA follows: TGTGCCAGCAGTCCACAGGGGCAGAACACCGGGGAGCTGTTTTTT. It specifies CASSPQGQNTGELFF.

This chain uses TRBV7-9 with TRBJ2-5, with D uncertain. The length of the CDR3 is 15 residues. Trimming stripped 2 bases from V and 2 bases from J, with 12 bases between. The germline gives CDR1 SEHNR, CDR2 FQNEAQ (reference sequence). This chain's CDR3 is CASSLFSLKQETQYF. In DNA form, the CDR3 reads TGTGCCAGCAGCTTATTTTCACTGAAACAAGAGACCCAGTACTTC.

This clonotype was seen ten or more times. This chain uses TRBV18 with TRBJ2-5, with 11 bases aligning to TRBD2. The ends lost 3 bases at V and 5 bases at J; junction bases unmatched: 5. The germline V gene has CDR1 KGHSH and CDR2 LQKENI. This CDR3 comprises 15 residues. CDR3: CASSPPGLAGETQYF. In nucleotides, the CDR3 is TGTGCCAGCTCACCGCCCGGACTAGCGGGTGAGACCCAGTACTTC. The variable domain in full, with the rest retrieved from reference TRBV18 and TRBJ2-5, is NAGVMQNPRHLVRRRGQEARLRCSPMKGHSHVYWYRQLPEEGLKFMVYLQKENIIDESGMPKERFSAEFPKEGPSILRIQQVVRGDSAAYFCASSPPGLAGETQYFGPGTRLLVL.

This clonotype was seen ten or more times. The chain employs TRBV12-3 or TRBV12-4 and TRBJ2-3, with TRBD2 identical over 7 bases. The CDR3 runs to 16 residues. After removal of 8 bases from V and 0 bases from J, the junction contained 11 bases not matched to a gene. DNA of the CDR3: TGTGCCAGCCGATGGGGAGGGGCGTCTAGCACAGATACGCAGTATTTT. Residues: CASRWGGASSTDTQYF.

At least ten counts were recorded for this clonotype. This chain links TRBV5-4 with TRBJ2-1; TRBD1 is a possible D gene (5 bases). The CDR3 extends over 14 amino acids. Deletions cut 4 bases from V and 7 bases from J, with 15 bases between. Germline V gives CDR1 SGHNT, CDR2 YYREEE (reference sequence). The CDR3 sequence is CASSPADSRNEQFF. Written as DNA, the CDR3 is TGTGCCAGCAGCCCGGCTGACAGCAGGAATGAGCAGTTCTTC.

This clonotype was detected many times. The CDR3 DNA is TGCGCCAGCACTTGTGGACAGGGTGGAACCGGGGAGCTGTTTTTT. Translation: CASTCGQGGTGELFF. The chain links TRBV23-1 to TRBJ2-2; 8 bases line up with TRBD1. TRBV23-1 is flagged as an ORF with uncertain function. V gave up 7 bases and J gave up 5 bases; unmatched junction bases: 9. The CDR3 contains 15 residues.

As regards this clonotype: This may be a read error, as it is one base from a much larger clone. The CDR3 nucleotides read TGTGCCAGCAGCTCCGGACCCTCCCAAGAGACCCAGTACTTC. Amino acid sequence: CASSSGPSQETQYF. This sequence joins TRBV5-6 and TRBJ2-5; D not certain. The CDR3 is made up of 14 amino acids. Germline V gene lookup returns CDR1 SGHDT and CDR2 YYEEEE. With 3 bases removed from V and 1 base from J, the gap between germline ends came to 10 bases.

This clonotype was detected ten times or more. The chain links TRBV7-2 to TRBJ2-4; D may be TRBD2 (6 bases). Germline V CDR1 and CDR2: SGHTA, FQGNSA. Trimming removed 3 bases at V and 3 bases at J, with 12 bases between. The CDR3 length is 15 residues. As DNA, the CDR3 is TGTGCCAGCAGCTTCACTAGCTTGATCAAAAACATTCAGTACTTC. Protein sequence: CASSFTSLIKNIQYF.

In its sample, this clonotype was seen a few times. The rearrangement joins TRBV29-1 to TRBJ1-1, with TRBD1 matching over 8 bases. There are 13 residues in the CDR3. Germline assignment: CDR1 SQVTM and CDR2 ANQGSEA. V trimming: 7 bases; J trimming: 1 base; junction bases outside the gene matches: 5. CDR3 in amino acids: CSARGQENTEAFF. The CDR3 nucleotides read TGCAGCGCTAGGGGACAGGAGAACACTGAAGCTTTCTTT.

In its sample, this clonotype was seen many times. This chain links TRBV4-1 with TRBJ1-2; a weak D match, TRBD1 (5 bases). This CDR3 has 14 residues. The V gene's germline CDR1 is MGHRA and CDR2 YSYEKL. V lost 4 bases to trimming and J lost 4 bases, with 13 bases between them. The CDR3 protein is CASSPVTDSYGYTF. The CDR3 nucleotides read TGCGCCAGCAGCCCCGTGACCGACAGCTATGGCTACACCTTC.

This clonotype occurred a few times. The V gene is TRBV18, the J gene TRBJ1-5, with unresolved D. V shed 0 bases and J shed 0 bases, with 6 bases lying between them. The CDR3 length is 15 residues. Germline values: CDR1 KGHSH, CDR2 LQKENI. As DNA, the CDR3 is TGTGCCAGCTCACCACCAGGGTTTAGCAATCAGCCCCAGCATTTT. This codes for CASSPPGFSNQPQHF.

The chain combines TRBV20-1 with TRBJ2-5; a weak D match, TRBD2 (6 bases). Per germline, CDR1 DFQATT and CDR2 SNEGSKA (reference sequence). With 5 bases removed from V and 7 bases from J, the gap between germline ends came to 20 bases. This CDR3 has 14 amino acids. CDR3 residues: CSAPDRRGGVTQYF. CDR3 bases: TGCAGTGCTCCTGATCGGCGGGGCGGGGTGACCCAGTACTTC.